This T cell receptor beta chain was sequenced during a study of graft-versus-host responses after intestinal transplantation. This clone appeared a single time. Using immunoSEQ multiplex PCR, the repertoire was profiled, and TCRdb retains in-frame clones only, with some absent. The sample lists over 65,000 clones; 92% were seen once. Unmatched junction bases numbered 12, after V lost 4 bases and J lost 0 bases. The CDR3 runs 18 residues. Per the germline V gene, CDR1 is WSHSY and CDR2 is SAAADI. The chain has TRBV10-2 and TRBJ1-5; 7 positions match TRBD1. The receptor's source is a human patient who received an intestinal transplant, so some T cells may come from the graft donor. The material was PBMCs, obtained 98 days after intestinal transplantation. The CDR3 is CASSASDRSPYSNQPQHF. DNA for the CDR3: TGCGCCAGCAGTGCCTCGGACAGGAGCCCGTATAGCAATCAGCCCCAGCATTTT.